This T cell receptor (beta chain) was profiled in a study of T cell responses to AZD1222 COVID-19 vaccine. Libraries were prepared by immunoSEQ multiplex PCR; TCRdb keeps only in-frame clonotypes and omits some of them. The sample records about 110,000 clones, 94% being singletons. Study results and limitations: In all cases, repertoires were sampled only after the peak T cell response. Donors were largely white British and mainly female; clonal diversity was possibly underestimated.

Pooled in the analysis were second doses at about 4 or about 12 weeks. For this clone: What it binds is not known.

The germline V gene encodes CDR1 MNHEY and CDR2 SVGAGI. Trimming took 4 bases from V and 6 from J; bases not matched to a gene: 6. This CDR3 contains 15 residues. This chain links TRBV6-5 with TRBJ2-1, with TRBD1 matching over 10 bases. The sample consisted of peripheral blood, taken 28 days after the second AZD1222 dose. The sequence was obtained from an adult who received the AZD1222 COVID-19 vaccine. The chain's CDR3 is CASSFRTGGSNEQFF. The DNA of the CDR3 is TGTGCCAGCAGTTTCCGGACAGGGGGTAGCAATGAGCAGTTCTTC.